The source of this TCR beta chain is a study of a mutant IDH1 vaccine in newly diagnosed glioma. Only in-frame clones appear in the TCRdb table, and some are missing; sequencing was by immunoSEQ multiplex PCR. The sample includes tens of thousands of clones, about 87% of them seen just once. Documented time point: week 23, last vaccination. The content of each vaccine dose was 300 ug of mutant IDH1 20-mer peptide, and topical imiquimod accompanied it. Per germline, CDR1 SGHTA and CDR2 FQGNSA. Trimming took 2 bases from V and 4 from J; bases not matched to a gene: 7. The CDR3 has 16 residues. About this clone itself: Its target is not known.

The clonotype was recovered from a man aged 18 to 29 with glioma. The sequencing used PBMCs, collected from a glioma patient whose treatment included an IDH1 peptide vaccine. This chain links TRBV7-2 with TRBJ1-3; 8 bases are shared with TRBD1. The CDR3 here is CASSLYQGAIGNTIYF. CDR3 DNA sequence: TGTGCCAGCAGCTTATATCAGGGGGCTATCGGAAACACCATATATTTT.